The 21 T cell receptor beta chains given below trace back to one sample, sequenced in a study of blood T cells in healthy people across ages. Primed by a sample-barcoded 5' primer and a J-beta primer mix, a second PCR proceeded for about 6 to 12 cycles. Via MiXCR, TCRdb re-called the 5' RACE reads, giving one row per CDR3 protein. This table holds over 1,500,000 distinct CDR3 sequences, about two fifths found once. The specimen sequenced was blood. The receptors stem from a human donor in good health.

The chain combines TRBV29-1 with TRBJ1-1; D is ambiguous. Between the trimmed V and J ends, which lost 6 bases and 8 bases, there was a span of 10 bases. Germline values: CDR1 SQVTM, CDR2 ANQGSEA. This CDR3 is 10 amino acids long. In DNA form, the CDR3 reads TGCAGCGTGGGGTTCGAGGAAGCTTTCTTT. This translates into CSVGFEEAFF.

The chain uses TRBV20-1 and TRBJ2-1; 9 bases agree with TRBD2. Looked up from germline, CDR1 is DFQATT and CDR2 is SNEGSKA (reference sequence). The trim removed 3 bases at V and 1 base at J, leaving 16 bases unmatched. This CDR3 has 19 residues. CDR3: CSARVFETSGLRSYNEQFF. Here the CDR3 DNA reads TGCAGTGCTAGGGTTTTTGAGACTAGCGGTCTCCGGTCCTACAATGAGCAGTTCTTC.

The rearrangement uses TRBV24-1 and TRBJ2-5, with 14 positions matching TRBD2. The CDR3 length is 15 residues. Germline V gene data show CDR1 as KGHDR and CDR2 as SFDVKD. V was pared by 4 bases and J by 4 bases, with 1 base of the junction left unmatched. This CDR3 is CATSETSGGGETQYF. For the CDR3, the DNA is TGTGCCACCAGTGAGACTAGCGGGGGGGGAGAGACCCAGTACTTC.

This clonotype came up once. Here the CDR3 DNA reads TGCGCCAGCAGCCAAGAGGGTTGGAGCGTTTCCTACAATGAGCAGTTCTTC. It translates to CASSQEGWSVSYNEQFF. The chain carries TRBV4-3 and TRBJ2-1; D uncertain. The V end was cut by 0 bases, the J end by 1 base, with 13 bases between. The CDR3 length is 17 residues. CDR1 is LGHNA and CDR2 is YSLEER in the germline V gene.

This clonotype has a handful of counts. The V and J genes are TRBV7-8 and TRBJ2-7, with 7 bases that match TRBD1. The V segment lost 7 bases and the J segment 2 bases; nucleotides outside the gene matches: 14. Germline V gene sequence: CDR1 SGHVS, CDR2 FQNEAQ. The CDR3 runs to 16 residues. The CDR3 DNA follows: TGTGCCAGCAAGAGATTTACGACAGGGACCACCTACGAGCAGTACTTC. This encodes CASKRFTTGTTYEQYF.

The chain couples TRBV20-1 to TRBJ1-5; D might be TRBD1 (5 bases). CDR1 and CDR2 (germline): DFQATT, SNEGSKA (reference sequence). V lost 0 bases and J 0 bases, leaving 15 bases between the germline ends. The CDR3 has 17 amino acids. The CDR3: CSARDEERGNSNQPQHF. The DNA of the CDR3 is TGCAGTGCTAGAGATGAGGAAAGGGGAAATAGCAATCAGCCCCAGCATTTT.

V gene TRBV7-8 combines with J gene TRBJ2-3, with 8 bases matching TRBD2. This CDR3 region has 17 residues. The J segment lost 0 bases and the V segment lost 3 bases, leaving 8 bases of the junction unmatched. Germline V gives CDR1 SGHVS, CDR2 FQNEAQ. DNA of the CDR3: TGTGCCAGCAGCTTTAGCGGGGCCGCAGGGAGCACAGATACGCAGTATTTT. This sequence encodes CASSFSGAAGSTDTQYF.

For the CDR3, the DNA is TGTGCCAGCAGCTTCGGACAGGTCGGTGGCTACACCTTC. Protein product: CASSFGQVGGYTF. The gene calls are TRBV7-2 and TRBJ1-2; TRBD1 matches 7 bases. The CDR3 covers 13 residues. V lost 3 bases and J lost 7; bases outside the gene matches: 5. Germline V CDR1 and CDR2: SGHTA, FQGNSA.

The V call is TRBV6-2 or TRBV6-3, the J call TRBJ2-7; TRBD1 aligns across 7 bases. Per germline, CDR1 MNHEY and CDR2 SVGEGT. The V segment lost 6 bases and the J segment 4 bases; nucleotides outside the gene matches: 12. The CDR3 spans 15 residues. CDR3 amino acids: CASRVTGVGGYEQYF. CDR3 DNA: TGTGCCAGCAGGGTTACAGGGGTCGGCGGTTACGAGCAGTACTTC.

This chain uses TRBV4-1 with TRBJ1-2; tentatively, D is TRBD1 (5 bases). The germline gives CDR1 MGHRA, CDR2 YSYEKL. V lost 4 bases and J 7 bases, leaving 16 bases between the germline ends. This CDR3 has 14 amino acids. The DNA of the CDR3 is TGCGCCAGCAGCCCGCCCTGGGCAGGGTCTGGCTACACCTTC. This codes for CASSPPWAGSGYTF.

This clonotype was counted a few times. V usage is TRBV7-2 and J usage is TRBJ2-3, with TRBD1 matching over 10 bases. The V segment lost 3 bases and the J segment 4 bases; nucleotides outside the gene matches: 13. Looked up from germline, CDR1 is SGHTA and CDR2 is FQGNSA. The CDR3 loop spans 18 amino acids. The DNA of the CDR3 is TGTGCCAGCAGCTTGGGGACAGGGGTCTTCCGCTGGTCAGATACGCAGTATTTT. This encodes CASSLGTGVFRWSDTQYF.

The chain carries TRBV28 and TRBJ2-4; tentative D call: TRBD1 (6 bases). The CDR3 runs 14 residues. Germline V gene data show CDR1 as MDHEN and CDR2 as SYDVKM. V lost 6 bases to trimming and J lost 13 bases, with 22 bases between them. CDR3 loop: CASRNRQVLIGQYF. As DNA, the CDR3 is TGTGCCAGCAGGAACCGACAGGTCCTCATCGGGCAGTACTTC. Full variable domain (outside the CDR3, taken from reference TRBV28 and TRBJ2-4): DVKVTQSSRYLVKRTGEKVFLECVQDMDHENMFWYRQDPGLGLRLIYFSYDVKMKEKGDIPEGYSVSREKKERFSLILESASTNQTSMYLCASRNRQVLIGQYFGAGTRLSVL.

This clonotype was counted between two and nine times. The chain uses TRBV5-1 and TRBJ1-2, with TRBD1 matching 7 bases. J lost 8 bases, V lost 0 bases, and 10 bases had no gene match. CDR3 size: 15 residues. Germline V lookup: CDR1 SGHRS, CDR2 YFSETQ. The CDR3 bases are TGCGCCAGCAGCTTGGAAGACAGGGAAGTGCGGGGCTACACCTTC. The encoded protein is CASSLEDREVRGYTF.

The rearrangement links TRBV6-5 to TRBJ2-1; 10 bases line up with TRBD2. CDR3 size: 14 residues. Trimming at V came to 6 bases and at J to 8 bases, leaving 7 bases not matched to a gene. Germline V CDR1 and CDR2: MNHEY, SVGAGI. CDR3 in amino acids: CASRPQLAGYEQFF. DNA for the CDR3: TGTGCCAGCAGACCTCAACTAGCGGGGTATGAGCAGTTCTTC.

This clonotype has more than one count but fewer than ten. Here the CDR3 DNA reads TGCGCCAGCAGCCCAGGGAGGGGGCCTGCCTACAATGAGCAGTTCTTC. Its protein is CASSPGRGPAYNEQFF. This rearrangement joins TRBV5-1 to TRBJ2-1; D is possibly TRBD1 or TRBD2 (7 bases each). The CDR3 spans 16 residues. Trimming pared 4 bases from V and 2 bases from J, leaving 16 bases between. Germline V CDR1 and CDR2: SGHRS, YFSETQ.

In its sample, this clonotype was seen a few times. The chain recombines TRBV7-8 with TRBJ1-1, with 9 bases lining up with TRBD1. V lost 4 bases and J lost 10; bases outside the gene matches: 16. Germline V lookup: CDR1 SGHVS, CDR2 FQNEAQ. CDR3 size: 16 residues. The CDR3 DNA sequence: TGTGCCAGCAGCTCCCTGTACGGGACAGGGTTGAGCTCAGCTTTCTTT. This codes for CASSSLYGTGLSSAFF.

In DNA form, the CDR3 reads TGTGCCAGCAGCCCCCAGAGTGAAGCTTTCTTT. This encodes CASSPQSEAFF. The rearrangement links TRBV7-2 to TRBJ1-1; D is ambiguous. CDR1 and CDR2 (germline): SGHTA, FQGNSA. The V gene lost 5 bases and the J gene lost 7 bases, with 8 bases spanning the gap. The CDR3 totals 11 residues.

There are a few counts of this clonotype. The V gene is TRBV5-1, the J gene TRBJ1-4, with D possibly TRBD1 on 6 matching bases. The ends were cut back, 4 bases at V and 11 bases at J, with 15 bases in the middle. Germline assignment: CDR1 SGHRS and CDR2 YFSETQ. The CDR3 contains 13 residues. CDR3 sequence (DNA): TGCGCCAGCAGCCGGACAGCCGAAACGAAACTGTTTTTT. This encodes CASSRTAETKLFF.

This clonotype has a handful of counts. This chain connects TRBV2 to TRBJ2-3; tentatively, D is TRBD2 (5 bases). Trimming left V 8 bases short and J 4 bases short, with 10 bases between. CDR3 size: 12 residues. Per the germline V gene, CDR1 is SNHLY and CDR2 is FYNNEI. CDR3 nucleotide sequence: TGTGCCAGCCGTCTGAGGGCAGATACGCAGTATTTT. This translates into CASRLRADTQYF.

The chain recombines TRBV5-1 with TRBJ1-2, with 7 bases that match TRBD1. There are 19 residues in the CDR3. Per germline, CDR1 SGHRS and CDR2 YFSETQ. Trimming removed 3 bases from V and 4 bases from J; junction bases left unmatched: 21. CDR3 in amino acids: CASSSPEGDSWSLLYGYTF. CDR3 bases: TGCGCCAGCAGCTCTCCCGAGGGGGACAGTTGGTCTCTACTCTATGGCTACACCTTC.

This clonotype was seen more than once but under ten times. The chain has TRBV29-1 and TRBJ2-1; TRBD2 might be the D (6 bases). Germline CDR1 reads SQVTM; CDR2 reads ANQGSEA. The CDR3 extends over 18 amino acids. V dropped 0 bases and J dropped 0 bases, with 18 bases sitting between them. CDR3 DNA sequence: TGCAGCGTTGAAGATGGGGGGTGGGGAACCCCCTCCTACAATGAGCAGTTCTTC. The encoded protein is CSVEDGGWGTPSYNEQFF.